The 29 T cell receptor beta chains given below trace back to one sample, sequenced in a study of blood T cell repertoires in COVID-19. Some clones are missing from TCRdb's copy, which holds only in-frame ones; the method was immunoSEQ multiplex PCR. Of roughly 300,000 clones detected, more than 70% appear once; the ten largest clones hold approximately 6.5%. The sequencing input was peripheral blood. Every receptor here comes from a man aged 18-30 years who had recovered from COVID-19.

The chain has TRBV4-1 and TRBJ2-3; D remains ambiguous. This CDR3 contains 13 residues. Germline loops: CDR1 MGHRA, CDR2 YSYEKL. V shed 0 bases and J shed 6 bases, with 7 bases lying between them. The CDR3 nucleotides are TGCGCCAGCAGCCAAGAATCTAGGGATACGCAGTATTTT. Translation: CASSQESRDTQYF.

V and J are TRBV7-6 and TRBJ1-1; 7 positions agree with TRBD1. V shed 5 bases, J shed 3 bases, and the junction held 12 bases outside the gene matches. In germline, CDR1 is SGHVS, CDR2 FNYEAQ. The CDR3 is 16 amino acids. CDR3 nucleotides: TGTGCCAGCAGCCTGCCAGTGGGGACAGAGGACACTGAAGCTTTCTTT. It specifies CASSLPVGTEDTEAFF.

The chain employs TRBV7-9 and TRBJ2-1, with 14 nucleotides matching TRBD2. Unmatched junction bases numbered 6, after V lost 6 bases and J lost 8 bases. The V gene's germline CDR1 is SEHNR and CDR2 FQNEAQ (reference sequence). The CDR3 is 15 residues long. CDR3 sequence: CASSRLAGGPYEQFF. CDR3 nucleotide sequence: TGTGCCAGCAGTCGACTAGCGGGAGGGCCGTATGAGCAGTTCTTC.

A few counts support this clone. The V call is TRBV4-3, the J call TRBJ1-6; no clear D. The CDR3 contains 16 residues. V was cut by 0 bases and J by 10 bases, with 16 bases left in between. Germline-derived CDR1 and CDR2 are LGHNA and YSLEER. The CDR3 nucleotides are TGCGCCAGCAGCCAAGAGGGCAGCCAGAAGGAATCACCCCTCCACTTT. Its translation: CASSQEGSQKESPLHF.

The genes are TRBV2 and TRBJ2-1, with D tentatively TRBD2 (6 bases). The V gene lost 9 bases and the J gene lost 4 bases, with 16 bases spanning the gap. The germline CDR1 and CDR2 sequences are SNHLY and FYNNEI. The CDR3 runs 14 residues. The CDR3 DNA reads TGTGCCAGGGGGGGTCTAGCGTATTACAATGAGCAGTTCTTC. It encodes CARGGLAYYNEQFF.

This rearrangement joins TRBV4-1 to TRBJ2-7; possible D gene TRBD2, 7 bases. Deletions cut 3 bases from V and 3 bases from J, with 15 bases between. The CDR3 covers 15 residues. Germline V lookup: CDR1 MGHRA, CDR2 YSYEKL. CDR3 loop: CASSQPWGGGYEQYF. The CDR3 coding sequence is TGCGCCAGCAGCCAGCCCTGGGGAGGGGGCTACGAGCAGTACTTC.

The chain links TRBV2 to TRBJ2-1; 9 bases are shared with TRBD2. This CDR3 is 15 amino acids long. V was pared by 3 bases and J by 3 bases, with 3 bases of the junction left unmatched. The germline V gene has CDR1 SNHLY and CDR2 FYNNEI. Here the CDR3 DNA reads TGTGCCAGCAGTGACCCGACTAGCGGCTACAATGAGCAGTTCTTC. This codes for CASSDPTSGYNEQFF.

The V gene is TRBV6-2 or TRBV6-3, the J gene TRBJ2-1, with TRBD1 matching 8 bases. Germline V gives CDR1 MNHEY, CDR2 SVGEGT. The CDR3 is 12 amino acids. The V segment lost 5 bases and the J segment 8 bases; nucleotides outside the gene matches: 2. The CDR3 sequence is CASSGQGYEQFF. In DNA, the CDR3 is TGTGCCAGCAGTGGACAGGGTTATGAGCAGTTCTTC.

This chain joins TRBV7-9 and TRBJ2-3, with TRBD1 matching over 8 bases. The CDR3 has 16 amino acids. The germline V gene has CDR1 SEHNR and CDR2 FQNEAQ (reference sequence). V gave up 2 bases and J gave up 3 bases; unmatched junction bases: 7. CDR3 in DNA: TGTGCCAGCAGCTTAAGGGGACAGGAGGGGACAGATACGCAGTATTTT. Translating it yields CASSLRGQEGTDTQYF. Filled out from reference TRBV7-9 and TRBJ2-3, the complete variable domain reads DTGVSQNPRHKITKRGQNVTFRCDPISEHNRLYWYRQTLGQGPEFLTYFQNEAQLEKSRLLSDRFSAERPKGSFSTLEIQRTEQGDSAMYLCASSLRGQEGTDTQYFGPGTRLTVL.

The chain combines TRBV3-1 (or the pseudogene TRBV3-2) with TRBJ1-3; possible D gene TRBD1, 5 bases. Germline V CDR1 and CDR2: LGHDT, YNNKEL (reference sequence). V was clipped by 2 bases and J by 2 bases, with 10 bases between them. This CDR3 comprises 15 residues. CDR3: CASSQLGGAGNTIYF. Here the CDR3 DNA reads TGTGCCAGCAGCCAATTAGGAGGGGCTGGAAACACCATATATTTT.

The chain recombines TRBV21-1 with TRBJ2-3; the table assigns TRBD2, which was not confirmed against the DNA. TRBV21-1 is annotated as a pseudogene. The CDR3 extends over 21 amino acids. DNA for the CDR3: TGTGCCAGCAGCAAAGCGCTTTCCCGGACTAGCGGAGGCCCTAGCACAGATACGCAGTATTTT. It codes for CASSKALSRTSGGPSTDTQYF.

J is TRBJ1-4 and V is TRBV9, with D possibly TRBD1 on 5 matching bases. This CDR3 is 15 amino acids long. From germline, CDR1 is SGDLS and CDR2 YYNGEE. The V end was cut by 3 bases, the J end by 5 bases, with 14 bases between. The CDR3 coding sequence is TGTGCCAGCAGCGCAACAGGATTTGAGAATGAAAAACTGTTTTTT. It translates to CASSATGFENEKLFF.

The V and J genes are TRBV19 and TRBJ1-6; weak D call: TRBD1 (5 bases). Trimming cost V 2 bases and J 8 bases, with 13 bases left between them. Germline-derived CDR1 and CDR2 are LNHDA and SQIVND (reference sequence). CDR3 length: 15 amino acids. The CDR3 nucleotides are TGTGCCAGTAGTATACAGGGTATGGTTGATTCACCCCTCCACTTT. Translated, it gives CASSIQGMVDSPLHF. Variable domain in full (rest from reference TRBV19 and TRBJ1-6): DGGITQSPKYLFRKEGQNVTLSCEQNLNHDAMYWYRQDPGQGLRLIYYSQIVNDFQKGDIAEGYSVSREKKESFPLTVTSAQKNPTAFYLCASSIQGMVDSPLHFGNGTRLTVT.

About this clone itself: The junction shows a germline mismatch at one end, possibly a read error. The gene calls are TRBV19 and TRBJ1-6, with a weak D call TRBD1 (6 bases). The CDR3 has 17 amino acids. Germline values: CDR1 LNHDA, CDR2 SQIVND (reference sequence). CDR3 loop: CASSSLLGASFNSPLHF. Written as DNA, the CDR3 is TGTGCCAGTAGCTCCCTGTTGGGGGCCTCCTTTAATTCACCCCTCCACTTT.

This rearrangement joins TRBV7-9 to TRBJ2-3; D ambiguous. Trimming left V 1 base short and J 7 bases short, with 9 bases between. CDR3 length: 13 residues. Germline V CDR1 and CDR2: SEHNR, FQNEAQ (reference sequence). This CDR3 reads CASSLGPTHTQYF. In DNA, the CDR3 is TGTGCCAGCAGCTTAGGGCCCACCCATACGCAGTATTTT.

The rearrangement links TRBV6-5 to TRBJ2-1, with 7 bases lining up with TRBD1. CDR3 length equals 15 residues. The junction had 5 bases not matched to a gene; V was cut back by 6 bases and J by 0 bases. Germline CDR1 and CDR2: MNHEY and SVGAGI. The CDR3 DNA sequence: TGTGCCAGCAGCCTACAGGGGACCTCCTACAATGAGCAGTTCTTC. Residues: CASSLQGTSYNEQFF.

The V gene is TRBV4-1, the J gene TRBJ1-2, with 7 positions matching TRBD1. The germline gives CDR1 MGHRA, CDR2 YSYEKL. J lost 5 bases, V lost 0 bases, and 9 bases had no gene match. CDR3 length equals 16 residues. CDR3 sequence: CASSQEGGQTWYGYTF. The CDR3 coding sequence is TGCGCCAGCAGCCAAGAAGGGGGACAGACGTGGTATGGCTACACCTTC.

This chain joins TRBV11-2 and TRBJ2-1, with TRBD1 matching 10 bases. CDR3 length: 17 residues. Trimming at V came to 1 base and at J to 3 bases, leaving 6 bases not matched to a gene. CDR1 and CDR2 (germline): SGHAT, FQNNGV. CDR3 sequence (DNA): TGTGCCAGCAGCTTAGGGGAGGGGGACAGGGGCTACAATGAGCAGTTCTTC. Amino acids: CASSLGEGDRGYNEQFF.

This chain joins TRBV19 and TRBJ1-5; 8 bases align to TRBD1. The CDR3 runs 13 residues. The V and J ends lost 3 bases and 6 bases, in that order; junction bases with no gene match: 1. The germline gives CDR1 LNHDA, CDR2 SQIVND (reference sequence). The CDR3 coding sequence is TGTGCCAGTAGTATCCAGGGGGCTCAGCCCCAGCATTTT. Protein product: CASSIQGAQPQHF.

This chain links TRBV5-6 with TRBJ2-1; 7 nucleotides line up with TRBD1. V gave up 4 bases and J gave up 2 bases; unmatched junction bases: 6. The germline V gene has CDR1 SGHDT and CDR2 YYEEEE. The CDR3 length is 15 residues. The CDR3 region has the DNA TGTGCCAGCAGCCTCCAGGGGGTCACCTACAATGAGCAGTTCTTC. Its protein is CASSLQGVTYNEQFF.

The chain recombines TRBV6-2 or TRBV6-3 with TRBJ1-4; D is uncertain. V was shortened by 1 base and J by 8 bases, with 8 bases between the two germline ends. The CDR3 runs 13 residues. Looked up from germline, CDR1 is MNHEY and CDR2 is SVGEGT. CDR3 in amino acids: CASSYYIREKLFF. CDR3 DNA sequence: TGTGCCAGCAGTTACTATATACGGGAAAAACTGTTTTTT.

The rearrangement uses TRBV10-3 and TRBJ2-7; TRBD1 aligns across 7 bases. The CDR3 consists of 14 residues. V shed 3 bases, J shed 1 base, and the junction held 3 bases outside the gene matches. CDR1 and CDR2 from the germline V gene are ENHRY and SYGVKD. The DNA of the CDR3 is TGTGCCATCAGTGAACAGGGGTTTTCCTACGAGCAGTACTTC. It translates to CAISEQGFSYEQYF.

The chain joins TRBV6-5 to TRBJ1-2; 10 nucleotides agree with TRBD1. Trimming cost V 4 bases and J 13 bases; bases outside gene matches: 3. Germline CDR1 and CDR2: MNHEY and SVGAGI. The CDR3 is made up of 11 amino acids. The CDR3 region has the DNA TGTGCCAGCAGTTCGGGACAGGGGTTCACCTTC. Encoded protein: CASSSGQGFTF.

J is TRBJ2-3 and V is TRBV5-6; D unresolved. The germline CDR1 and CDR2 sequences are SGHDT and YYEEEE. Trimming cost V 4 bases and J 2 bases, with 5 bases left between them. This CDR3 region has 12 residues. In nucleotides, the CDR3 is TGTGCCAGCAGCCCCAACACAGATACGCAGTATTTT. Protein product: CASSPNTDTQYF.

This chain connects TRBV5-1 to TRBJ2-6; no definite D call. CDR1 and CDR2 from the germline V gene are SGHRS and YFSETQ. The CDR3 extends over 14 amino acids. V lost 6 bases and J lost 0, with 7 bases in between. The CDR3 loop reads CASTLNSGANVLTF. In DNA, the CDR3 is TGCGCCAGCACCCTTAACTCTGGGGCCAACGTCCTGACTTTC.

CDR3 protein: CSVDPGQGTEAFF. CDR3 coding DNA: TGCAGCGTTGATCCAGGACAGGGGACTGAAGCTTTCTTT. The V gene is TRBV29-1, the J gene TRBJ1-1, with TRBD1 matching over 9 bases. CDR3 length equals 13 residues. V trimming: 3 bases; J trimming: 5 bases; junction bases outside the gene matches: 4. CDR1 is SQVTM, CDR2 ANQGSEA, per germline.

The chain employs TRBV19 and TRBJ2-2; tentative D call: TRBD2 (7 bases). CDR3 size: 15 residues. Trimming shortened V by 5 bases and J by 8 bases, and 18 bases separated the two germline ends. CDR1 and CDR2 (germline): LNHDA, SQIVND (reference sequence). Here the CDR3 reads CASSPQGGGEGELFF. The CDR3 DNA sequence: TGTGCCAGTAGTCCACAGGGAGGGGGAGAAGGGGAGCTGTTTTTT.

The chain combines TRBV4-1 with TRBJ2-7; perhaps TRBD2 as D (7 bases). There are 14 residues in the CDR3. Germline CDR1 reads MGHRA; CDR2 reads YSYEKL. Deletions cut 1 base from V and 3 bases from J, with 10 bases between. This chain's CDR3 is CASSQGGGYYEQYF. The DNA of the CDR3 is TGCGCCAGCAGCCAAGGCGGGGGCTACTACGAGCAGTACTTC.

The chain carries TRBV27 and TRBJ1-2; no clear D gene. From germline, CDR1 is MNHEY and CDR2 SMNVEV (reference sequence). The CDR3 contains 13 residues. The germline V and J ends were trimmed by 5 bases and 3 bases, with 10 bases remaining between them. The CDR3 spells CASSPGTYYGYTF. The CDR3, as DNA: TGTGCCAGCAGTCCAGGAACCTACTATGGCTACACCTTC.